The T cell receptor beta chain described here comes from a study of spatial heterogeneity in lung cancer. About the research overall: As counted in raw reads, each unique TCR and UMI combination appeared more than ten times on average.

A distinct unique molecular identifier was carried by each TCR cDNA molecule. Each CDR3 protein gets one entry after TCRdb re-called the 5' RACE reads with MiXCR. The sample totals 55 to 75 distinct CDR3 sequences. Germline values: CDR1 SGHVS, CDR2 FQNEAQ. Unmatched junction bases numbered 4, after V lost 5 bases and J lost 3 bases. The CDR3 has 15 residues. About this clonotype itself: A library prepared for alpha chains yielded this beta chain as an off-target read; its size is of little meaning.

Time point specified: sample taken at primary tumor resection. A total of around 76 untreated early-stage non-small cell lung cancer patients served as donors. Researchers sequenced whole RNA taken from tumor, nontumor lung or frozen PBMC without sorting. The source is a male donor with early-stage non-small cell lung cancer. The input for sequencing was normal lung tissue next to the tumor, taken at surgery. The V call is TRBV7-8, the J call TRBJ1-2; 12 bases match TRBD1. CDR3 amino acids: CASSTGTGGDYGYTF. For the CDR3, the DNA is TGTGCCAGCAGCACTGGGACAGGGGGCGACTATGGCTACACCTTC.